This T cell receptor beta chain emerged from a study of shared clonotypes between healthy human individuals. The protocol was immunoSEQ multiplex PCR, while the TCRdb copy is restricted to in-frame clones and leaves out a portion. The table has some 480,000 clones, approximately 79% seen once. V dropped 6 bases and J dropped 1 base, with 12 bases sitting between them. This CDR3 has 14 amino acids. Germline CDR1 ENHRY, CDR2 SYGVKD. Nashville, Tennessee was home to all donors, each a Caucasian adult. The rearrangement uses TRBV10-3 and TRBJ1-1; D is possibly TRBD1 (6 bases). Sequenced input: PBMCs. This TCR was sampled from a woman aged 40 to 50 in good health. Some clones in this sample may be carry-over from other donors' samples. The CDR3 bases are TGTGCCATCAGCCTAGGGGGACCGAACACTGAAGCTTTCTTT. As protein: CAISLGGPNTEAFF.